These T cell receptor beta chains were read from a single sample in a study of PD-1 blockade in classical Hodgkin lymphoma. Assay: immunoSEQ multiplex PCR; the TCRdb copy retains only in-frame clones and omits some. The table includes about 20,000 clones, about 87% detected once. Here the sequenced sample was CD8+ T cells from blood, taken before the fourth cycle of nivolumab. These receptors were collected from a human donor with classical Hodgkin lymphoma. The CDR3 runs from the conserved cysteine through the conserved F or W. The D gene is left open where the match is weak.

TRBV4-1	TRBD1	TRBJ2-7	CASSHPGQSYEQYF	TGCGCCAGCAGCCACCCGGGACAGTCCTACGAGCAGTACTTC
TRBV27	TRBD1	TRBJ1-4	CASSPGGTGLYKLFF	TGTGCCAGCAGCCCTGGAGGGACAGGGTTATATAAACTGTTTTTT
TRBV4-2	NA	TRBJ2-2	CASSQDDPTGELFF	TGTGCCAGCAGCCAAGATGACCCCACCGGGGAGCTGTTTTTT
TRBV5-1	TRBD2	TRBJ2-7	CASSWPTSGSPYEQYF	TGCGCCAGCAGCTGGCCGACTAGCGGGTCCCCCTACGAGCAGTACTTC
TRBV29-1	NA	TRBJ2-3	CSVEELPGTRDTDTQYF	TGCAGCGTTGAAGAGCTTCCGGGGACACGGGACACAGATACGCAGTATTTT
TRBV7-8	NA	TRBJ2-5	CASSPQGLQETQYF	TGTGCCAGCAGTCCCCAGGGCCTCCAAGAGACCCAGTACTTC
TRBV19	TRBD2	TRBJ2-5	CASSIASGGLIQETQYF	TGTGCCAGTAGTATAGCTAGCGGAGGACTCATACAAGAGACCCAGTACTTC
TRBV5-1	NA	TRBJ1-2	CASSFQGGHGYTF	TGCGCCAGCAGCTTTCAGGGAGGACATGGCTACACCTTC
TRBV2	NA	TRBJ1-2	CASSYYGTVNYGYTF	TGTGCCAGCAGTTACTACGGGACGGTTAACTATGGCTACACCTTC
TRBV9	NA	TRBJ2-7	CASSGGENPYEQYF	TGTGCCAGCAGCGGAGGAGAGAACCCCTACGAGCAGTACTTC
TRBV25-1	NA	TRBJ2-5	CASSEKVEETQYF	TGTGCCAGCAGTGAGAAGGTAGAAGAGACCCAGTACTTC
TRBV27	TRBD1	TRBJ2-5	CASSFQGAETQYF	TGTGCCAGCAGTTTTCAGGGGGCGGAGACCCAGTACTTC
TRBV28	TRBD2	TRBJ2-1	CASSLILAGGTSSYNEQFF	TGTGCCAGCAGTTTAATCCTAGCGGGAGGGACGAGCTCCTACAATGAGCAGTTCTTC
TRBV15	TRBD1	TRBJ1-1	CATSLERGGADTEAFF	TGTGCCACCAGCCTTGAGAGAGGGGGCGCGGATACTGAAGCTTTCTTT
TRBV6-1	TRBD2	TRBJ2-7	CASSEGGEGYF	TGTGCCAGCAGTGAAGGAGGGGAGGGGTACTTC
TRBV27	NA	TRBJ1-1	CASGPEGTEAFF	TGTGCCAGCGGTCCGGAAGGCACTGAAGCTTTCTTT
TRBV29-1	NA	TRBJ1-2	CSVLGAQGIYGYTF	TGCAGCGTCCTGGGTGCACAGGGAATCTATGGCTACACCTTC
TRBV5-5	NA	TRBJ1-2	CASSLGGVGYTF	TGTGCCAGCAGCTTGGGGGGCGTAGGCTACACCTTC
TRBV27	TRBD2	TRBJ2-1	CASSFGLAVSNEQFF	TGTGCCAGCAGTTTCGGACTAGCGGTCAGCAATGAGCAGTTCTTC
TRBV30	NA	TRBJ2-3	CAWSVGVGADTQYF	TGTGCCTGGAGCGTTGGGGTCGGGGCGGATACGCAGTATTTT
TRBV6-1	NA	TRBJ2-7	CASMTIYEQYF	TGTGCCAGCATGACAATCTACGAGCAGTACTTC